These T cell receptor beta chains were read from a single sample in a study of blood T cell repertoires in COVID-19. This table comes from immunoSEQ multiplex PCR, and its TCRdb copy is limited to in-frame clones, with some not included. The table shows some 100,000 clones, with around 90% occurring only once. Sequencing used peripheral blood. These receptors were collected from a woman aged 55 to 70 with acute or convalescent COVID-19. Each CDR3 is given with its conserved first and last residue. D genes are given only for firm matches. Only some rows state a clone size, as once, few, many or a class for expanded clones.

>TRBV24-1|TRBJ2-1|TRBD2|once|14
CATSDRLALDEQFF
TGTGCCACCAGTGACCGACTAGCTCTCGATGAGCAGTTCTTC
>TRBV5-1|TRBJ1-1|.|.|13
CASSLSGGTEAFF
TGCGCCAGCAGCTTGTCCGGGGGCACTGAAGCTTTCTTT
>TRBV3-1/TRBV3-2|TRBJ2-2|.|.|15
CASTRRHGSTGELFF
TGTGCCAGCACCCGACGACACGGCAGCACCGGGGAGCTGTTTTTT
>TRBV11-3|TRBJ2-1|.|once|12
CASSRLFNEQFF
TGTGCCAGCAGCCGACTTTTCAATGAGCAGTTCTTC
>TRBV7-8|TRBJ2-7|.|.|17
CASSRSQTRTPGYEQYF
TGTGCCAGCAGCCGCAGTCAGACGCGGACCCCAGGGTACGAGCAGTACTTC
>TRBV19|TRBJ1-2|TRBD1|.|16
CASSIAGTGGDYGYTF
TGTGCCAGTAGTATAGCGGGGACAGGGGGGGACTATGGCTACACCTTC
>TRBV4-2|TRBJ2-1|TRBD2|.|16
CASSLKTSGSIDEQFF
TGTGCCAGCAGCCTCAAGACTAGCGGGAGTATTGATGAGCAGTTCTTC
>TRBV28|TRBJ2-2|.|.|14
CASNREESTGELFF
TGTGCCAGCAACAGGGAAGAGAGCACCGGGGAGCTGTTTTTT
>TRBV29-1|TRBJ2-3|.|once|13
CSVPGLSTDTQYF
TGCAGCGTTCCAGGACTGAGCACAGATACGCAGTATTTT
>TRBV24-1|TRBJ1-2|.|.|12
CATSDPDSGYTF
TGTGCCACCAGTGATCCGGACAGTGGCTACACCTTC
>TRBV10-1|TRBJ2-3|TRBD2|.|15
CASSSGLAGTDTQYF
TGCGCCAGCAGCTCGGGACTAGCGGGCACAGATACGCAGTATTTT
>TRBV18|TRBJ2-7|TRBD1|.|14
CASSPLDRVGEQYF
TGTGCCAGCTCACCACTTGACAGGGTAGGCGAGCAGTACTTC
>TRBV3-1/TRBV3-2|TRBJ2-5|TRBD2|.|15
CASSQNSGTGETQYF
TGTGCCAGCAGCCAGAATAGCGGGACTGGCGAGACCCAGTACTTC
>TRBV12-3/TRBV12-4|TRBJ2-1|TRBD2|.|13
CASSLGLAHEQFF
TGTGCCAGCAGTTTAGGACTAGCACATGAGCAGTTCTTC
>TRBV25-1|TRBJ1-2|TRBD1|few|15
CASSSWGQGDYGYTF
TGTGCCAGCAGTTCCTGGGGCCAGGGGGACTATGGCTACACCTTC
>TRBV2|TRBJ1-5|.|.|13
CASSGEGSQPQHF
TGTGCCAGCAGTGGGGAGGGTAGTCAGCCCCAGCATTTT
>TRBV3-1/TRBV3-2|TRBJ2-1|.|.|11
CASSHYNEQFF
TGTGCCAGCAGTCATTACAATGAGCAGTTCTTC
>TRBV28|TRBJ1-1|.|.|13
CASSINRNTEAFF
TGTGCCAGCAGTATTAACAGAAACACTGAAGCTTTCTTT
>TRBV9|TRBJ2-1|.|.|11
CASSVSNEQFF
TGTGCCAGCAGCGTTAGCAATGAGCAGTTCTTC
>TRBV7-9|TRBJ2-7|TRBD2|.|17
CASSPFSGTSASYEQYF
TGTGCCAGCAGCCCATTTTCCGGGACTAGCGCCTCCTACGAGCAGTACTTC
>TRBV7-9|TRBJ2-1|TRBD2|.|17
CASSFLAGVWKGNEQFF
TGTGCCAGCAGCTTTTTAGCGGGAGTGTGGAAGGGGAATGAGCAGTTCTTC
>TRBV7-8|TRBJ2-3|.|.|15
CASSLDFQYTDTQYF
TGTGCCAGCAGCTTAGATTTCCAGTACACAGATACGCAGTATTTT
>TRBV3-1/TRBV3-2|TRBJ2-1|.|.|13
CASSQATRNEQFF
TGTGCCAGCAGCCAGGCAACACGCAATGAGCAGTTCTTC
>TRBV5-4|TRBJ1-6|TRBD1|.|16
CASSPGTGAQGSPLHF
TGTGCCAGCAGCCCGGGGACAGGGGCGCAGGGTTCACCCCTCCACTTT
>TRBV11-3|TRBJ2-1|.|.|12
CASRKGLNEQFF
TGTGCCAGCAGAAAGGGACTCAATGAGCAGTTCTTC
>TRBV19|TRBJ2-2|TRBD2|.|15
CASSMPSGRTGELFF
TGTGCCAGTAGTATGCCTAGCGGGAGGACCGGGGAGCTGTTTTTT
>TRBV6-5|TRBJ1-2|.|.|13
CASRQELRHGYTF
TGTGCCAGCAGACAGGAATTAAGACATGGCTACACCTTC
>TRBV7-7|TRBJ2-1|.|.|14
CASGPGLAQGEQFF
TGTGCTAGCGGCCCGGGACTGGCGCAAGGTGAGCAGTTCTTC
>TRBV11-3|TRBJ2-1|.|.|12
CASSRTVNEQFF
TGTGCCAGCAGCCGGACTGTCAATGAGCAGTTCTTC
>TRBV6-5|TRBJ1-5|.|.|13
CASSYTDRQPQHF
TGTGCCAGCAGTTACACAGACCGTCAGCCCCAGCATTTT
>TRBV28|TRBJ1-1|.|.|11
CATWLNTEAFF
TGTGCCACCTGGCTGAACACTGAAGCTTTCTTT
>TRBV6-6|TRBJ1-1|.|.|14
CASSYTRGNTEAFF
TGTGCCAGCAGTTATACCAGGGGAAACACTGAAGCTTTCTTT
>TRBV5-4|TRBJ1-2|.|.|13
CASSLRHNYGYTF
TGTGCCAGCAGCTTGCGACATAACTATGGCTACACCTTC
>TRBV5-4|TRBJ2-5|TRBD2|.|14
CASSKRDYEETQYF
TGTGCCAGCAGTAAACGGGACTACGAAGAGACCCAGTACTTC
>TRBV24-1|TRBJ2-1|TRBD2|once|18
CATGGELLSGRRVVEQFF
TGTGCCACCGGGGGGGAGTTACTTAGCGGGAGAAGGGTGGTTGAGCAGTTCTTC
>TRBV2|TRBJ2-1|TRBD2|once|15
CASSFLAGVSNEQFF
TGTGCCAGCAGTTTTCTAGCGGGAGTTAGCAATGAGCAGTTCTTC
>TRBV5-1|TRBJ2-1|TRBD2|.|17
CASRASGSARSYNEQFF
TGCGCCAGCAGAGCTAGCGGGAGTGCCCGCTCCTACAATGAGCAGTTCTTC
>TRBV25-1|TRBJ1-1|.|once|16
CASSELGTGQNTEAFF
TGTGCCAGCAGTGAATTAGGTACAGGGCAGAACACTGAAGCTTTCTTT
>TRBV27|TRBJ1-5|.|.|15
CASRGSGVVNQPQHF
TGTGCCAGCAGGGGATCAGGGGTGGTTAATCAGCCCCAGCATTTT
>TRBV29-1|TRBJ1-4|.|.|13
CSAVYRATEKLFF
TGCAGCGCGGTCTACAGGGCTACTGAAAAACTGTTTTTT
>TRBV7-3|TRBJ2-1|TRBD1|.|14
CASSPTGTYNEQFF
TGTGCCAGCAGCCCGACAGGGACCTACAATGAGCAGTTCTTC
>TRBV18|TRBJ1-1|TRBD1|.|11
CASTYRGEAFF
TGTGCCAGCACTTACAGGGGAGAGGCTTTCTTT
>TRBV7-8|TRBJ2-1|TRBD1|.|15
CASSRTGGGYNEQFF
TGTGCCAGCAGCCGTACAGGGGGCGGCTACAATGAGCAGTTCTTC
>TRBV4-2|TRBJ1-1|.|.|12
CASSQRDTEAFF
TGTGCCAGCAGCCAACGTGACACTGAAGCTTTCTTT
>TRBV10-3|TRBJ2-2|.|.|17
CASDPGAGLSNTGELFF
TGTGCCAGCGACCCAGGTGCGGGATTGTCGAACACCGGGGAGCTGTTTTTT
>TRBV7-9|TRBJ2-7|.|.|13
CASGMTGVGEQYF
TGTGCCAGCGGTATGACGGGAGTGGGCGAGCAGTACTTC
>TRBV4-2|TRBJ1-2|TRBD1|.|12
CASSQATGPYTF
TGTGCCAGCAGCCAGGCGACAGGGCCCTACACCTTC
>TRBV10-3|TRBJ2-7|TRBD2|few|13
CAISGGGSYEQYF
TGTGCCATCAGTGGGGGAGGGTCCTACGAGCAGTACTTC
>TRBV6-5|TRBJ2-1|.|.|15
CASSFLATDKDEQFF
TGTGCCAGCAGTTTTCTAGCCACAGACAAGGATGAGCAGTTCTTC
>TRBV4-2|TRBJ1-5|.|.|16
CASSQDWGDSNQPQHF
TGTGCCAGCAGCCAAGACTGGGGGGATAGCAATCAGCCCCAGCATTTT
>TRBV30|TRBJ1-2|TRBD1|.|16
CAWSRGTGFSVYGYTF
TGTGCCTGGAGTAGGGGGACAGGCTTCTCTGTCTATGGCTACACCTTC
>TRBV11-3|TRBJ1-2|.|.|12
CASSPGSYGYTF
TGTGCCAGCAGCCCAGGGTCCTATGGCTACACCTTC
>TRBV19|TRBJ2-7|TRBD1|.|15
CASSRDRASAYEQYF
TGTGCCAGCTCCCGGGACAGGGCATCCGCCTACGAGCAGTACTTC
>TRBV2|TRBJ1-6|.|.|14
CASSSGARFSPLHF
TGTGCCAGCAGTTCTGGAGCCAGATTTTCACCCCTCCACTTT
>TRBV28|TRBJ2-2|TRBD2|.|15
CASSGIAGGPGELFF
TGTGCCAGCAGTGGGATAGCGGGAGGGCCCGGGGAGCTGTTTTTT
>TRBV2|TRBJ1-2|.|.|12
CASSDMSYGYTF
TGTGCCAGCAGTGATATGAGCTATGGCTACACCTTC
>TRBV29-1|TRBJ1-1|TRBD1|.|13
CSVGTAMNTEAFF
TGCAGCGTGGGGACAGCTATGAACACTGAAGCTTTCTTT
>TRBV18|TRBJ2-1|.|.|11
CASSPNNEQFF
TGTGCCAGCTCACCCAACAATGAGCAGTTCTTC
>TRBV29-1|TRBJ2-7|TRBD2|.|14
CSVQRDGRADEQYF
TGCAGCGTCCAAAGGGACGGGAGGGCCGACGAGCAGTACTTC
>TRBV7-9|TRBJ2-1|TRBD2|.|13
CASSLSGTYEQFF
TGTGCCAGCAGCTTAAGCGGGACCTATGAGCAGTTCTTC